These T cell receptor beta chains were read from a single sample in a study of T-cell reconstitution after alpha-beta-depleted transplantation in children. Using its own MiXCR run on the PCR reads, TCRdb lists one record per CDR3 protein. The table has about 290,000 distinct CDR3 sequences, around 7.1% seen once. Sequences were derived from peripheral blood, sampled 360 days after TCRalphabeta/CD19-depleted stem cell transplant. Source of these receptors: a female patient aged 2-9 years who had a stem cell transplant for Fanconi anemia, so the T cells may come from the graft donor. The CDR3 runs from the conserved cysteine through the conserved F or W. Fields, in order: V gene, clone size, J gene, D gene, CDR3 DNA, CDR3 protein. A D gene is named only where the DNA matches it firmly. A clone size is listed for some rows: how often the clone was seen (once, few, many), or a class if it is expanded.

V: TRBV28; size: few; J: TRBJ2-3; D: .; DNA: TGTGCCAGCAGTTTATTTGGAGAGACAGATACGCAGTATTTT; CDR3: CASSLFGETDTQYF
V: TRBV12-5; size: few; J: TRBJ2-5; D: TRBD2; DNA: TGTGCTAGTGGGGGTTCTAGCGGGGGGGCCGAGGGGACCCAGTACTTC; CDR3: CASGGSSGGAEGTQYF
V: TRBV20-1; size: .; J: TRBJ1-4; D: .; DNA: TGCAGTGCTAGAGCCCCCGGGGGGGGATCGAATGAAAAACTGTTTTTT; CDR3: CSARAPGGGSNEKLFF
V: TRBV7-3; size: many; J: TRBJ2-1; D: TRBD2; DNA: TGTGCCAGCAGCCTCAGCGGGGGGGCCTTTTCTCCCGCTGAGCAGTTCTTC; CDR3: CASSLSGGAFSPAEQFF
V: TRBV14; size: many; J: TRBJ1-2; D: .; DNA: TGTGCCAGCAGCCAAGGAACCCCAAATTATGGCTACACCTTC; CDR3: CASSQGTPNYGYTF
V: TRBV7-9; size: .; J: TRBJ1-1; D: .; DNA: TGTGCCAGCAGCTTAGAAGGGGGATACACTGAAGCTTTCTTT; CDR3: CASSLEGGYTEAFF
V: TRBV5-1; size: .; J: TRBJ1-2; D: TRBD1; DNA: TGCGCCAGCAGCTTCACAGGGGATGGCTACACCTTC; CDR3: CASSFTGDGYTF
V: TRBV3-1; size: .; J: TRBJ1-6; D: .; DNA: TGTGCCAGCAGCTTAGGGACGTACGAATCACCCCTCCACTTT; CDR3: CASSLGTYESPLHF
V: TRBV7-2; size: many; J: TRBJ2-7; D: TRBD2; DNA: TGTGCCAGCAACCCAACCGGGACTAGCCCTTCCCGCGAGCAGTACTTC; CDR3: CASNPTGTSPSREQYF
V: TRBV30; size: few; J: TRBJ1-4; D: .; DNA: TGTGCCCAGAGTGAACAGATTAATGAAAAACTGTTTTTT; CDR3: CAQSEQINEKLFF
V: TRBV5-4; size: many; J: TRBJ2-1; D: TRBD1; DNA: TGTGCCAGCAGCCGAACGGGACAGATATACAATGAGCAGTTCTTC; CDR3: CASSRTGQIYNEQFF
V: TRBV5-6; size: .; J: TRBJ1-1; D: TRBD1; DNA: TGTGCCAGCAGCTGGCTCGGGACAGGTTTCACTGAAGCTTTCTTT; CDR3: CASSWLGTGFTEAFF
V: TRBV13; size: many; J: TRBJ2-7; D: TRBD1; DNA: TGTGCCAGCAGCTTATATGGGACAGACCCATCCTACGAGCAGTACTTC; CDR3: CASSLYGTDPSYEQYF
V: TRBV5-1; size: few; J: TRBJ1-1; D: TRBD1; DNA: TGCGCCAGCAGCTTGACCACAACTTTGACAGGGGGAGCTTTCTTT; CDR3: CASSLTTTLTGGAFF
V: TRBV29-1; size: many; J: TRBJ2-5; D: TRBD2; DNA: TGCAGCGCCGACCGGGGACTAGCGAGGGAGACCCAGTACTTC; CDR3: CSADRGLARETQYF
V: TRBV5-6; size: .; J: TRBJ1-1; D: .; DNA: TGTGCCAGCAGCCAGGTCCAGAACACTGAAGCTTTCTTT; CDR3: CASSQVQNTEAFF
V: TRBV27; size: few; J: TRBJ2-1; D: TRBD2; DNA: TGTGCCAGCAGTTTATACTTCGGACTAGCGGGGGGATACAATGAGCAGTTCTTC; CDR3: CASSLYFGLAGGYNEQFF
V: TRBV2; size: few; J: TRBJ1-2; D: .; DNA: TGTGCCAGCCTCGGCAGCGGGTTCTATGGCTACACCTTC; CDR3: CASLGSGFYGYTF
V: TRBV6-1; size: few; J: TRBJ1-2; D: .; DNA: TGTGCCAGCAGACTCGGGTGGGGCTACACCTTC; CDR3: CASRLGWGYTF
V: TRBV28; size: .; J: TRBJ1-2; D: TRBD1; DNA: TGTGCCAGCAGTTCAAGGGGCCCGGGACAGGGGGTAAAAGGCTACACCTTC; CDR3: CASSSRGPGQGVKGYTF
V: TRBV6-2/TRBV6-3; size: .; J: TRBJ2-4; D: TRBD1; DNA: TGTGCCAGCAGTGCCTCCGGGACAGGGGGCTTCATTCAGTACTTC; CDR3: CASSASGTGGFIQYF
V: TRBV20-1; size: many; J: TRBJ1-1; D: TRBD1; DNA: TGCAGTGCTAGACCCCGGACAGGCTTCGGGGGCACTGAAGCTTTCTTT; CDR3: CSARPRTGFGGTEAFF
V: TRBV29-1; size: .; J: TRBJ2-5; D: .; DNA: TGCAGCGTTGCCCGGGGGGGCAGGGGGGGGGAGACCCAGTACTTC; CDR3: CSVARGGRGGETQYF
V: TRBV7-9; size: few; J: TRBJ2-3; D: TRBD2; DNA: TGTGCCAGCAGCCGACAAGCGGGGGGTACCTCAGATACGCAGTATTTT; CDR3: CASSRQAGGTSDTQYF
V: TRBV12-3/TRBV12-4; size: many; J: TRBJ2-7; D: TRBD2; DNA: TGTGCCAGCAGTCCCGGGACTAGCGGCTACGAGCAGTACTTC; CDR3: CASSPGTSGYEQYF
V: TRBV5-1; size: .; J: TRBJ1-1; D: .; DNA: TGCGCCACCACGCGTGGGTTAGGGCAGAACACTGAAGCTTTCTTT; CDR3: CATTRGLGQNTEAFF
V: TRBV10-3; size: few; J: TRBJ2-3; D: .; DNA: TGTGCCAGTCAACGGACAGGGAGGGCAGATACGCAGTATTTT; CDR3: CASQRTGRADTQYF
V: TRBV6-1; size: many; J: TRBJ2-7; D: .; DNA: TGTGCCAGCAGCGTAACGTGGCTGGCCTACGAGCAGTACTTC; CDR3: CASSVTWLAYEQYF
V: TRBV7-2; size: many; J: TRBJ2-5; D: .; DNA: TGTGCCAGCAGCCTAAGGGGGACCCAGTACTTC; CDR3: CASSLRGTQYF
V: TRBV12-3/TRBV12-4; size: many; J: TRBJ2-3; D: TRBD2; DNA: TGTGCCAGCAGTTTTAACGGGGGGGCCCCTGATACGCAGTATTTT; CDR3: CASSFNGGAPDTQYF
V: TRBV2; size: many; J: TRBJ2-2; D: .; DNA: TGTGCCAGTAAACAGGTCCTTTTTAACACCGGGGAGCTGTTTTTT; CDR3: CASKQVLFNTGELFF
V: TRBV15; size: .; J: TRBJ1-1; D: .; DNA: TGTGCCACCAGCAGGATCCGGGACGGCACTGAAGCTTTCTTT; CDR3: CATSRIRDGTEAFF
V: TRBV2; size: many; J: TRBJ2-1; D: .; DNA: TGTGCCAGCGCACGCGAATTGGGACTGGTTCTAGCATACAATGAGCAGTTCTTC; CDR3: CASARELGLVLAYNEQFF
V: TRBV20-1; size: many; J: TRBJ2-6; D: TRBD1; DNA: TGCAGTGCTTCCGGACAGGTGCACTCTGGGGCCAACGTCCTGACTTTC; CDR3: CSASGQVHSGANVLTF
V: TRBV28; size: many; J: TRBJ2-3; D: .; DNA: TGTGCCAGCAGTGCGCCAAGGAGGACCACAGATACGCAGTATTTT; CDR3: CASSAPRRTTDTQYF
V: TRBV29-1; size: many; J: TRBJ2-3; D: .; DNA: TGCAGCGTTGAAGAGGGGCCGTTGGATACGCAGTATTTT; CDR3: CSVEEGPLDTQYF
V: TRBV6-5; size: many; J: TRBJ2-1; D: TRBD2; DNA: TGTGCCAGCAGACTAGCGGGGGGGTACTCCTACAATGAGCAGTTCTTC; CDR3: CASRLAGGYSYNEQFF
V: TRBV4-3; size: many; J: TRBJ2-1; D: TRBD2; DNA: TGCGCCAGCAGCCTAGGACGGGACTACTCCTACAATGAGCAGTTCTTC; CDR3: CASSLGRDYSYNEQFF
V: TRBV5-1; size: few; J: TRBJ1-1; D: .; DNA: TGCGCCAGCAGCTTGGGTAGAGGGGAGTTCACTGAAGCTTTCTTT; CDR3: CASSLGRGEFTEAFF
V: TRBV21-1; size: many; J: TRBJ2-1; D: .; DNA: TGTGCCAGCAGCAAAAGGCCGGGACAGGGTGACAATGAGCAGTTCTTC; CDR3: CASSKRPGQGDNEQFF
V: TRBV27; size: few; J: TRBJ1-6; D: TRBD1; DNA: TGTGCCAGCAGTTCCTTCGGGACAGGGGGCCGTTCACCCCTCCACTTT; CDR3: CASSSFGTGGRSPLHF
V: TRBV4-1; size: .; J: TRBJ2-1; D: TRBD1; DNA: TGCGCCAGCAGCCCCAGAGTGGCAGGGGGCGCTAACAATGAGCAGTTCTTC; CDR3: CASSPRVAGGANNEQFF
V: TRBV19; size: .; J: TRBJ1-1; D: .; DNA: TGTGCCAGTAGCAATGGACCAGGCACTATTGAAGCTTTCTTT; CDR3: CASSNGPGTIEAFF
V: TRBV30; size: few; J: TRBJ1-2; D: TRBD1; DNA: TGTGCCTGGAGTGTAGGGACAGGGATCGGCTACACCTTC; CDR3: CAWSVGTGIGYTF
V: TRBV29-1; size: .; J: TRBJ2-2; D: .; DNA: TGCAGCGTATGGACAGCCGAGAACACCGGGGAGCTGTTTTTT; CDR3: CSVWTAENTGELFF
V: TRBV11-2; size: few; J: TRBJ2-7; D: .; DNA: TGTGCCAGCAGCTCTCATTTCTACGAGCAGTACTTC; CDR3: CASSSHFYEQYF
V: TRBV9; size: many; J: TRBJ1-2; D: .; DNA: TGTGCCAGCAGCCCGCTGGGTGGGTCTAACTATGGCTACACCTTC; CDR3: CASSPLGGSNYGYTF
V: TRBV3-1; size: .; J: TRBJ2-1; D: .; DNA: TGTGCCACCTACCCGAAGGGAGCGCTTCCTTTTTCCTACAATGAGCAGTTCTTC; CDR3: CATYPKGALPFSYNEQFF
V: TRBV7-2; size: many; J: TRBJ2-1; D: .; DNA: TGTGCCAGCACCCCCCTGGGGAATGAGCAGTTCTTC; CDR3: CASTPLGNEQFF
V: TRBV19; size: .; J: TRBJ1-1; D: .; DNA: TGTGCCAGTAGTATCCCATTCGGGGAAGCTTTCTTT; CDR3: CASSIPFGEAFF
V: TRBV19; size: many; J: TRBJ2-3; D: .; DNA: TGTGCCAGTAGTATCGGGGGACCTCCTAGCACAGATACGCAGTATTTT; CDR3: CASSIGGPPSTDTQYF
V: TRBV5-1; size: many; J: TRBJ2-5; D: TRBD2; DNA: TGCGCCAGCAGCTTGACCATTCCTAGCGGGAGGGGACAAGAGACCCAGTACTTC; CDR3: CASSLTIPSGRGQETQYF
V: TRBV2; size: .; J: TRBJ2-3; D: .; DNA: TGTGCCAGCAGTGAAGCGGGGGGGCGCACAGATACGCAGTATTTT; CDR3: CASSEAGGRTDTQYF
V: TRBV20-1; size: many; J: TRBJ2-1; D: TRBD2; DNA: TGCAGTGCTAGGTTGGGACTAGAAGCTGAGCAGTTCTTC; CDR3: CSARLGLEAEQFF
V: TRBV4-1; size: many; J: TRBJ2-1; D: .; DNA: TGCGCCAGCAGCCACGTTAACTACAATGAGCAGTTCTTC; CDR3: CASSHVNYNEQFF
V: TRBV11-1; size: few; J: TRBJ1-4; D: .; DNA: TGTGCCAGCAGCACCCGGGCAGGGTCACGGACCTTTAATGAAAAACTGTTTTTT; CDR3: CASSTRAGSRTFNEKLFF